This T cell receptor (beta chain) comes out of a study of T cells in localized non-small cell lung cancer. General study findings and limits: Tumor trailed uninvolved adjacent lung in T cell clonality, which peaked there. Longer overall survival was linked to higher blood T cell density. The appearance of a median 57 of the top 100 tumor clones was seen in adjacent lung.

Clones were sequenced by immunoSEQ multiplex PCR, and TCRdb holds only the in-frame ones, with some missing. The sample contains more than 6,000 clones, 50% of which appear only once. The CDR3 consists of 14 residues. V lost 5 bases and J 0 bases, leaving 10 bases between the germline ends. Germline-derived CDR1 and CDR2 are LNHDA and SQIVND (reference sequence). Turning to this clone: The antigen is not known.

The J gene is TRBJ1-1, the V gene TRBV19; no reliable D call. The TCR comes from an older female donor with stage I lung adenocarcinoma. Specimen: lymph node tissue, collected before any cancer treatment. CDR3 nucleotides: TGTGCCAGTAGTCCCTGGACGGTGAACACTGAAGCTTTCTTT. Protein product: CASSPWTVNTEAFF.